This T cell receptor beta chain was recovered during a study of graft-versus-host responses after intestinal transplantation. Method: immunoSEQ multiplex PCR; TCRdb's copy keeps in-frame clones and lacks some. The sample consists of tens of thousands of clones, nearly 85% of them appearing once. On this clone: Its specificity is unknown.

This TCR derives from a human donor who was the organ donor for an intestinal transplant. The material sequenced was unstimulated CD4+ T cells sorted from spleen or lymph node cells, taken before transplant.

The CDR3 nucleotides read TGCAGCGTTTCCCCGGGGGAGACCCAGTACTTC. Protein sequence: CSVSPGETQYF. This chain connects TRBV29-1 to TRBJ2-5, with a possible D match to TRBD2 (5 bases). This CDR3 has 11 amino acids. Germline CDR1 SQVTM, CDR2 ANQGSEA. Trimming shortened V by 5 bases and J by 5 bases, and 9 bases separated the two germline ends.